This TCR beta chain was documented in a study of vaccination effects on CD4 cells after COVID-19. ViraFEST expansion of antigen-specific CD4+ T cells with viral peptide pools preceded sequencing. Investigators separated out CD4+ T cells once about eleven days of culture had passed. Between March and December 2020, the person had a SARS-CoV-2 infection that PCR confirmed. For each well, a few million PBMC were cultured with about 10 IU/ml IL-2 and around 10 ug/ml peptides. On days 3 and 7, fresh IL-2 medium replaced half the medium. On this clone itself: Its antigen is not known.

Germline V lookup: CDR1 MNHEY, CDR2 SVGEGT. Deletions cut 2 bases from V and 0 bases from J, with 9 bases between. This CDR3 region has 15 residues. The data were produced by immunoSEQ multiplex PCR, yet TCRdb's version contains in-frame clones alone and is incomplete. The sample has 42,000 or so clones, around 74% seen once; the top ten hold about 32%. The source is a human donor who had a prior SARS-CoV-2 infection. V and J are TRBV6-2 or TRBV6-3 and TRBJ2-3; D unclear. Sequences were derived from CD4+ T cells from PBMCs cultured with a peptide pool, sampled before COVID-19 vaccination. The CDR3 DNA reads TGTGCCAGCAGTTACCCCCCCCAGAGCACAGATACGCAGTATTTT. As protein: CASSYPPQSTDTQYF.